The clone carrying this T cell receptor beta chain was found once. Authors' data handling: Estimation of nucleated cell counts relied on the amplification of reference gene primers. Assay: immunoSEQ multiplex PCR; the TCRdb copy retains only in-frame clones and omits some. The V and J calls and clone size come from that table; D and trimming were worked out from the DNA. The top ten hold roughly 4.8% of the sample, which has approximately 300,000 clones, around 89% seen once. Germline assignment: CDR1 SGDLS and CDR2 YYNGEE. V dropped 5 bases and J dropped 9; count of bases not matched to a gene: 10. CDR3 size: 14 residues. The data derive from a study of blood T cell repertoires in COVID-19. Study background: COVID-19 samples, acute and convalescent, were from the United States, Italy and Spain. T cells, B-cell-depleted T cells, or PBMCs supplied cDNA or gDNA.

The sequenced material came from peripheral blood. The chain joins TRBV9 to TRBJ2-3; 9 bases are shared with TRBD2. The receptor was derived from a man aged 35-49 years with acute or convalescent COVID-19. The CDR3 here is CASRAENSGGTQYF. As DNA, the CDR3 is TGTGCCAGCAGGGCGGAAAATAGCGGGGGAACGCAGTATTTT.